A single sample gave rise to the 7 T cell receptor beta chains below, sequenced in a study of response to subunit inactivated influenza vaccine (dated by TCRdb to 2016 to 2019). The library relied on RT-PCR. This sample was sequenced with an Illumina HiSeq 2500. In TCRdb, the public reads were trimmed at Q25 with fastp and aligned with MiXCR, with productive beta chains retained. CDR3 protein sequences are deduplicated, and each keeps its most common genes and DNA. For this sample the table gives about 540,000 distinct CDR3 sequences, of which roughly a quarter were detected only once. The ten largest make up 2.8% of the sample. This same sample was also part of a study on T cells expressing NK-cell markers. As the second paper documents: 5'RACE template switching, by which a universal primer site and unique molecular identifiers were added, was used to make TCR beta cDNA libraries.

Sample: CD4+ T cells sorted from PBMCs, taken 12 days after vaccination. These receptor sequences come from a man aged 45-65 years who received an inactivated influenza vaccine. Donor details come from another sample of the same person, matched by shared clones.

V is TRBV28 and J is TRBJ2-2, with D possibly TRBD1 on 5 matching bases. V shed 10 bases and J shed 9 bases, with 12 bases lying between them. The length of the CDR3 is 11 residues. CDR1 is MDHEN, CDR2 SYDVKM, per germline. DNA for the CDR3: TGTGCCACCGGCGCAGGGCGGGAGCTGTTTTTT. This gives the protein CATGAGRELFF.

This rearrangement joins TRBV20-1 to TRBJ2-1, with TRBD2 as a possible D gene (5 bases). The V and J ends lost 0 bases and 1 base respectively, with 7 bases between them. The germline V gene encodes CDR1 DFQATT and CDR2 SNEGSKA (reference sequence). The CDR3 is 14 amino acids. This CDR3 reads CSARELDSYNEQFF. The CDR3 DNA sequence: TGCAGTGCTAGAGAACTAGATTCCTACAATGAGCAGTTCTTC.

The chain uses TRBV6-6 and TRBJ1-1; no firm D call. Per the germline V gene, CDR1 is MNHNY and CDR2 is SVGAGI (reference sequence). V lost 6 bases, J lost 8 bases, and 13 bases lay in between. This CDR3 contains 12 residues. This CDR3 is CASSRTAVEAFF. CDR3 nucleotides: TGTGCCAGCAGCCGTACTGCAGTGGAAGCTTTCTTT.

There are a few counts of this clonotype. The rearrangement links TRBV4-2 to TRBJ2-7, with D perhaps matching TRBD2 (5 bases). Per germline, CDR1 LGHNA and CDR2 YNFKEQ. Between the trimmed V and J ends, which lost 0 bases and 4 bases, there was a span of 19 bases. There are 17 residues in the CDR3. The CDR3 here is CASSQDRWEKRAYEQYF. The CDR3 DNA sequence: TGTGCCAGCAGCCAAGATAGGTGGGAGAAAAGGGCTTACGAGCAGTACTTC.

This chain connects TRBV7-2 to TRBJ2-1; 9 bases line up with TRBD1. The CDR3 is 15 residues long. Germline CDR1 and CDR2: SGHTA and FQGNSA. V lost 3 bases, J lost 3 bases, and 3 bases stayed unmatched. CDR3 nucleotides: TGTGCCAGCAGCTTTACGACAGGGGGCTACAATGAGCAGTTCTTC. Residues: CASSFTTGGYNEQFF.

There are many counts of this clonotype. The gene calls are TRBV7-8 and TRBJ2-7; TRBD2 might be the D (5 bases). Trimming removed 1 base from V and 2 bases from J, with 9 bases in between. Germline loops: CDR1 SGHVS, CDR2 FQNEAQ. The CDR3 totals 14 residues. The CDR3 coding sequence is TGTGCCAGCAGCTTAGTGGAACTAGCCTACGAGCAGTACTTC. Translated, it gives CASSLVELAYEQYF.

This chain joins TRBV20-1 and TRBJ2-7; 8 nucleotides match TRBD2. Losses at the gene ends were 6 bases for V and 5 bases for J; bases not matched to a gene: 6. There are 12 residues in the CDR3. Germline assignment: CDR1 DFQATT and CDR2 SNEGSKA (reference sequence). The CDR3 loop reads CSAERERHEQYF. Here the CDR3 DNA reads TGCAGTGCCGAGCGGGAGAGACACGAGCAGTACTTC.